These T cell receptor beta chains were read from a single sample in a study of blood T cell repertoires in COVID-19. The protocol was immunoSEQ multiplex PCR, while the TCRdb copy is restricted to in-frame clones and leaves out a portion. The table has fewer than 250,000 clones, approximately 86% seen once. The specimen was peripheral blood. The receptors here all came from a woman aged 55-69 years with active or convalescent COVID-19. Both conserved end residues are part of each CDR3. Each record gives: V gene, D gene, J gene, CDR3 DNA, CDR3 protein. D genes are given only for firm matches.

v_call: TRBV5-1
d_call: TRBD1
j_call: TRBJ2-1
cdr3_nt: TGCGCCAGCAGCTTGGTGTCTGGACAGGGGGCGAATGAGCAGTTCTTC
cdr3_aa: CASSLVSGQGANEQFF

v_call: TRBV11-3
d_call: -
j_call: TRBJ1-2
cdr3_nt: TGTGCCAGCAGCTTAGATCCAGTTAGGGGGTCCTATGGCTACACCTTC
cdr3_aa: CASSLDPVRGSYGYTF

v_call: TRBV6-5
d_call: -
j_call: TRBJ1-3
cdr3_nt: TGTGCCAGCAGTTGGGGCAGGGAGGGCCACACCATATATTTT
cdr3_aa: CASSWGREGHTIYF

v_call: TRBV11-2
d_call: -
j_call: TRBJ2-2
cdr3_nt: TGTGCCAGCAGCCGACATGACGGGAACACCGGGGAGCTGTTTTTT
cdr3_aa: CASSRHDGNTGELFF

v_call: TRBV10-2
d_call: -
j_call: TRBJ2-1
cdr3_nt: TGCGCCAGCACCCCCGCAGCCTACAATGAGCAGTTCTTC
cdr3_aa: CASTPAAYNEQFF

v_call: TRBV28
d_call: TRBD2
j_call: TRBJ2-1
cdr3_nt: TGTGCCAGCAGCCTTAGCGGGGGTGAACGTCGGCAGTTCTTC
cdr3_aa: CASSLSGGERRQFF

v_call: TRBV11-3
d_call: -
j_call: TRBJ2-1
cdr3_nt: TGTGCCAGCAGCTTAGCAGCCGCCAAGACAGGCAGGGTCTACAATGAGCAGTTCTTC
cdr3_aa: CASSLAAAKTGRVYNEQFF

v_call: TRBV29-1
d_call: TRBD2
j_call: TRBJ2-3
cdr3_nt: TGCAGCGTTGAATGGCTAGCGGGAGGGCCATCCAGCACAGATACGCAGTATTTT
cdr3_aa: CSVEWLAGGPSSTDTQYF

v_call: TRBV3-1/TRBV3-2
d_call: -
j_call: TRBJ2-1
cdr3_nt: TGTGCCAGCAGCCAAAGGGCACGGACTAATGAGCAGTTCTTC
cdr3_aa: CASSQRARTNEQFF

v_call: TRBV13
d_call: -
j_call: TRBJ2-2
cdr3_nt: TGTGCCAGCAGCTTTAGGAGTTCCACCGGGGAGCTGTTTTTT
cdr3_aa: CASSFRSSTGELFF